One sample yielded the 15 T cell receptor beta chains listed below, sequenced in a study of beta chain features in type 1 diabetes. The isolated RNA, all of it, was reverse transcribed, so expressed TCRB transcripts were what got sequenced. Sequenced by immunoSEQ multiplex PCR; TCRdb stores in-frame clones only, minus some. The sample includes hundreds of thousands of clones, roughly 16% seen only once; the top ten take around 0.095%. The sequencing input was naive CD4+ T cells from blood. These receptor sequences come from a man younger than 30 in good health.

This chain uses TRBV6-6 with TRBJ2-3, with D perhaps TRBD1 (6 bases). Trimming removed 8 bases from V and 0 bases from J, with 12 bases in between. Germline CDR1 MNHNY, CDR2 SVGAGI (reference sequence). The CDR3 extends over 14 amino acids. CDR3 protein: CASGRQGSTDTQYF. DNA for the CDR3: TGTGCCAGCGGGCGGCAGGGGAGCACAGATACGCAGTATTTT.

This clone was counted only a few times. The chain recombines TRBV19 with TRBJ1-1; possibly TRBD1 for D (6 bases). Germline V CDR1 and CDR2: LNHDA, SQIVND (reference sequence). CDR3 size: 15 residues. Trimming pared 6 bases from V and 8 bases from J, leaving 22 bases between. CDR3 coding DNA: TGTGCCAGTAGCGACTACACGCCAAAGAGGGGGGAAGCTTTCTTT. Translation: CASSDYTPKRGEAFF.

This sequence joins TRBV14 and TRBJ1-6, with D unresolved. Germline V gene data show CDR1 as SGHDN and CDR2 as FVKESK. This CDR3 is 13 amino acids long. Trimming pared 0 bases from V and 8 bases from J, leaving 5 bases between. The CDR3 reads CASSQDLHSPLHF. In DNA form, the CDR3 reads TGTGCCAGCAGCCAAGATCTCCATTCACCCCTCCACTTT.

This clone appeared a few times. The chain combines TRBV10-3 with TRBJ2-5; TRBD1 agrees at 11 bases. Germline-derived CDR1 and CDR2 are ENHRY and SYGVKD. V lost 6 bases, J lost 2 bases, and 2 bases stayed unmatched. This CDR3 has 14 amino acids. This CDR3 is CAIRGTGGQETQYF. CDR3 DNA sequence: TGTGCCATCAGGGGGACAGGGGGACAAGAGACCCAGTACTTC.

This clone was found a few times. This chain links TRBV11-1 with TRBJ2-5, with 8 positions matching TRBD1. Trimming at V came to 5 bases and at J to 5 bases, leaving 13 bases not matched to a gene. The germline V gene encodes CDR1 SGHAT and CDR2 FQDESV (reference sequence). The CDR3 is made up of 16 amino acids. The CDR3 coding sequence is TGTGCCAGCAGCCAACCACAGGGGGTGACAGGCGAGACCCAGTACTTC. Its translation is CASSQPQGVTGETQYF.

The chain links TRBV15 to TRBJ1-3; perhaps TRBD1 as D (5 bases). V dropped 1 base and J dropped 2 bases, with 12 bases sitting between them. Germline values: CDR1 LNHNV, CDR2 YYDKDF (reference sequence). There are 16 residues in the CDR3. The CDR3: CATSRGPGGAGNTIYF. The CDR3 DNA reads TGTGCCACCAGCAGAGGCCCCGGGGGAGCTGGAAACACCATATATTTT.

This clone appeared a few times. The chain joins TRBV23-1 to TRBJ2-5; D ambiguous. TRBV23-1 has ORF status, its function being uncertain. The V end was cut by 5 bases, the J end by 11 bases, with 12 bases between. This CDR3 comprises 11 residues. The CDR3 DNA sequence: TGCGCCAGCAGTATTCGCCCCCCGCAGTACTTC. This translates into CASSIRPPQYF.

CDR3 loop: CASSLNDRGSYNSPLHF. CDR3 coding DNA: TGTGCCAGCTCACTGAATGACAGGGGCTCCTATAATTCACCCCTCCACTTT. The chain employs TRBV18 and TRBJ1-6; 8 positions agree with TRBD1. The germline gives CDR1 KGHSH, CDR2 LQKENI. The length of the CDR3 is 17 residues. V was clipped by 4 bases and J by 0 bases; unmatched bases: 5.

The rearrangement links TRBV28 to TRBJ2-5, with 7 bases identical to TRBD1. Germline values: CDR1 MDHEN, CDR2 SYDVKM. The length of the CDR3 is 14 residues. Losses at the gene ends were 5 bases for V and 3 bases for J; bases not matched to a gene: 6. The CDR3 is CASSIGQDKETQYF. Written as DNA, the CDR3 is TGTGCCAGCAGTATAGGACAGGACAAAGAGACCCAGTACTTC. Full variable domain (outside the CDR3, taken from reference TRBV28 and TRBJ2-5): DVKVTQSSRYLVKRTGEKVFLECVQDMDHENMFWYRQDPGLGLRLIYFSYDVKMKEKGDIPEGYSVSREKKERFSLILESASTNQTSMYLCASSIGQDKETQYFGPGTRLLVL.

The chain links TRBV18 to TRBJ1-5; D ambiguous. Trimming left V 3 bases short and J 1 base short, with 7 bases between. The germline V gene has CDR1 KGHSH and CDR2 LQKENI. CDR3 length: 14 residues. The CDR3 sequence: CASSPMESNQPQHF. The CDR3 DNA reads TGTGCCAGCTCACCGATGGAAAGCAATCAGCCCCAGCATTTT. Drawing the rest from reference TRBV18 and TRBJ1-5, the complete variable domain is NAGVMQNPRHLVRRRGQEARLRCSPMKGHSHVYWYRQLPEEGLKFMVYLQKENIIDESGMPKERFSAEFPKEGPSILRIQQVVRGDSAAYFCASSPMESNQPQHFGDGTRLSIL.

The chain recombines TRBV9 with TRBJ1-2, with unresolved D. Trimming pared 1 base from V and 0 bases from J, leaving 10 bases between. The CDR3 extends over 15 amino acids. Germline V gives CDR1 SGDLS, CDR2 YYNGEE. The CDR3 region has the DNA TGTGCCAGCAGCGTAAGTCTTACGACTAACTATGGCTACACCTTC. It translates to CASSVSLTTNYGYTF. Filled out from reference TRBV9 and TRBJ1-2, the complete variable domain reads DSGVTQTPKHLITATGQRVTLRCSPRSGDLSVYWYQQSLDQGLQFLIQYYNGEERAKGNILERFSAQQFPDLHSELNLSSLELGDSALYFCASSVSLTTNYGYTFGSGTRLTVV.

In this sample, this clone turned up a few times. The chain joins TRBV28 to TRBJ2-4; 7 bases line up with TRBD1. Germline CDR1 and CDR2: MDHEN and SYDVKM. The V and J ends lost 6 bases and 0 bases, in that order; junction bases with no gene match: 5. The CDR3 extends over 15 amino acids. CDR3 amino acids: CASSGDSIAKNIQYF. In DNA, the CDR3 is TGTGCCAGCAGCGGGGACAGCATAGCCAAAAACATTCAGTACTTC.

This clone was seen a few times. The J gene is TRBJ2-1, the V gene TRBV10-3, with D unclear. Trimming took 7 bases from V and 9 from J, leaving 10 bases between them. Germline V gene sequence: CDR1 ENHRY, CDR2 SYGVKD. CDR3 size: 11 residues. Here the CDR3 DNA reads TGTGCCATCATGGCCGGGTTTGAGCAGTTCTTC. Translation: CAIMAGFEQFF.

The chain uses TRBV7-2 and TRBJ2-4; D not certain. The CDR3 has 17 amino acids. V was pared by 5 bases and J by 1 base, with 18 bases between. Germline V gene lookup returns CDR1 SGHTA and CDR2 FQGNSA. This chain's CDR3 is CASSLQSVGTAKNIQYF. The CDR3 nucleotides read TGTGCCAGCAGCCTCCAAAGTGTGGGAACGGCCAAAAACATTCAGTACTTC.

This chain connects TRBV5-4 to TRBJ2-7, with 7 bases matching TRBD2. After removal of 2 bases from V and 3 bases from J, the junction contained 8 bases not matched to a gene. The CDR3 loop spans 15 amino acids. Germline CDR1 SGHNT, CDR2 YYREEE (reference sequence). As DNA, the CDR3 is TGTGCCAGCAGCTTAGGGACTACGTCCCACTACGAGCAGTACTTC. It yields the protein CASSLGTTSHYEQYF.